One TCR beta chain is described in this entry. One end of the junction does not line up with germline, which may come from a read error. Germline CDR1 MGHDK, CDR2 SYGVNS. The CDR3 extends over 14 amino acids. This sample was included in a study of blood T cell repertoires in COVID-19. For the study at large: Samples representing acute and convalescent COVID-19 were sourced from the United States, Italy and Spain. The cDNA or gDNA used as material had been derived from T cells, B-cell-depleted T cells, or PBMCs.

Original processing notes: Quantification of nucleated cells was approximated via reference gene primer amplification. Assay: immunoSEQ multiplex PCR; the TCRdb copy retains only in-frame clones and omits some. V and J calls and clone size follow that table, whereas D and trimming were derived from the DNA. The sample shows about 160,000 clones, approximately 90% of them seen only once. Material for sequencing was peripheral blood. This clonotype was sampled from a woman between 55 and 75 years old who had recovered from COVID-19. The chain carries TRBV25-1 and TRBJ1-2, with D maybe TRBD1 (5 bases). CDR3: CASSDPFGGTSYLF. CDR3 coding DNA: TGTGCCAGCAGTGACCCTTTCGGGGGGACTTCATACCTCTTC.